This TCR beta chain came from a study of shared clonotypes between healthy human individuals. The study's findings and limits: Read depth was anticipated to influence clonotype sharing among donors.

The naive CD8 fraction comprised CD45RO-negative cells positively selected for CCR7 and excluded terminally differentiated effector memory CD45RA+ cells. Sequencing used immunoSEQ multiplex PCR; TCRdb keeps in-frame clones, though not all of them. The sample contains roughly 2,000,000 clones, about 93% of which appear only once. The CDR3 sequence is 17 residues long. Germline V gene data show CDR1 as MNHEY and CDR2 as SMNVEV (reference sequence). With 6 bases clipped from V and 2 bases from J, the junction kept 4 bases outside the gene matches. Remarks on this clone: Its specificity is unknown.

V is TRBV27 and J is TRBJ2-4; 16 positions agree with TRBD2. The origin of this receptor is a man between 18 and 29 years old in good health. Some clones in this sample may be carry-over from other donors' samples. Specimen: naive CD8+ T cells from PBMCs. The CDR3 reads CASRPGLAGGTKNIQYF. The CDR3 coding sequence is TGTGCCAGCAGGCCGGGACTAGCGGGAGGGACCAAAAACATTCAGTACTTC.